The source of this TCR beta chain is a study of blood T cell repertoires in COVID-19. Germline V gene lookup returns CDR1 ENHRY and CDR2 SYGVKD. V lost 4 bases to trimming and J lost 7 bases; unmatched junction nucleotides: 6. This CDR3 is 13 amino acids long. Method: immunoSEQ multiplex PCR; TCRdb's copy keeps in-frame clones and lacks some. The data show approximately 150,000 clones, with over 90% seen just once and 2% held by the top ten. Specimen: peripheral blood. This chain connects TRBV10-3 to TRBJ2-7; 8 bases are shared with TRBD1. The clonotype originates from a woman aged 60-75 years with COVID-19, enrolled during active disease. CDR3 in amino acids: CAISGQGTGEQYF. The CDR3 DNA reads as TGTGCCATCAGTGGACAGGGGACGGGGGAGCAGTACTTC.